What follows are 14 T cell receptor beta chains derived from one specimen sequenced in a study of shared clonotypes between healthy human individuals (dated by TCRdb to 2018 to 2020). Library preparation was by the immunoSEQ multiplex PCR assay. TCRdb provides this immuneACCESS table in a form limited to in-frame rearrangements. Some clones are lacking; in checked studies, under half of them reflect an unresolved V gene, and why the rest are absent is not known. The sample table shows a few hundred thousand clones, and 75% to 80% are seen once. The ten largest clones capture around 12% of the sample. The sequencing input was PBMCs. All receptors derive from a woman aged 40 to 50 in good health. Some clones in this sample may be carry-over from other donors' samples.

The CDR3 DNA follows: TGTGCCAGCAGTTACACCCGGACAGGGGGCTATGACGAGCAGTACTTC. Its protein product is CASSYTRTGGYDEQYF. This chain uses TRBV6-5 with TRBJ2-7; 11 nucleotides align to TRBD1. Trimming took 2 bases from V and 5 from J; bases not matched to a gene: 8. CDR1 is MNHEY, CDR2 SVGAGI, per germline. This CDR3 is 16 amino acids long.

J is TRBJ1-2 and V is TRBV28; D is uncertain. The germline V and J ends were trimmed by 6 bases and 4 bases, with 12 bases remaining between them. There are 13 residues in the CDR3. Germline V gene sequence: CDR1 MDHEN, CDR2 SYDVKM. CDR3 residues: CASRPGYSYGYTF. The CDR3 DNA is TGTGCCAGCAGACCTGGGTATAGCTATGGCTACACCTTC.

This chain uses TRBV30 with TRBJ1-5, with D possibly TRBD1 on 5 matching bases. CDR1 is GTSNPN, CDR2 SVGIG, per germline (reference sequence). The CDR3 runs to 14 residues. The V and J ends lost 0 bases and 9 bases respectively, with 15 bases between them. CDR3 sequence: CAWSVGGAWGPQHF. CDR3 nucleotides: TGTGCCTGGAGTGTAGGAGGGGCTTGGGGGCCCCAGCATTTT.

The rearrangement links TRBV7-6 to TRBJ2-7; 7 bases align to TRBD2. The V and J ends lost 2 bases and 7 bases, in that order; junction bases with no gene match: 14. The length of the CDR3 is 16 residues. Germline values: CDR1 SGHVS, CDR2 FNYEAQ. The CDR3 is CASSLHAGDGTGEQYF. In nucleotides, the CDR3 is TGTGCCAGCAGCTTACATGCGGGAGACGGTACTGGAGAGCAGTACTTC.

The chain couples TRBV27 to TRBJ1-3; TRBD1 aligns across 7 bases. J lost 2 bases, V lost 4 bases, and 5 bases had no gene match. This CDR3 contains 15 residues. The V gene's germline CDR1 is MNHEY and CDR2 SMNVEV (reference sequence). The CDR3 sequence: CASSSQGFTGNTIYF. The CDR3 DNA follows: TGTGCCAGCAGTTCACAGGGGTTTACTGGAAACACCATATATTTT.

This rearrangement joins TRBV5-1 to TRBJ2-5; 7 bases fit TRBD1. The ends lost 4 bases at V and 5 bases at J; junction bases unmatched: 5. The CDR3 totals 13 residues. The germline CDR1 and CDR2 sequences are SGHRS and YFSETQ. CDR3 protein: CASSPTGAETQYF. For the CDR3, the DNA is TGCGCCAGCAGCCCAACAGGGGCGGAGACCCAGTACTTC.

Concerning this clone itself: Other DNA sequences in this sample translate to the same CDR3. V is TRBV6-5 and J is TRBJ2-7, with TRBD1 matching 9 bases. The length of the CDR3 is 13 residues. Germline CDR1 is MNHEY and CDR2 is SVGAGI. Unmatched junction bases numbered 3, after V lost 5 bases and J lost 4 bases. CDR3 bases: TGTGCCAGCAGTCTGGGACAGGGTTACGAGCAGTACTTC. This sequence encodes CASSLGQGYEQYF.

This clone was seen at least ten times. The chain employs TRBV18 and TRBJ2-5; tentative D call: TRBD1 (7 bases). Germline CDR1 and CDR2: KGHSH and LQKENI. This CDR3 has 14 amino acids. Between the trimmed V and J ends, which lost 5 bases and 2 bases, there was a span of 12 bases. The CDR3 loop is CASSGGTVQETQYF. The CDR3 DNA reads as TGTGCCAGCTCAGGCGGGACAGTACAAGAGACCCAGTACTTC.

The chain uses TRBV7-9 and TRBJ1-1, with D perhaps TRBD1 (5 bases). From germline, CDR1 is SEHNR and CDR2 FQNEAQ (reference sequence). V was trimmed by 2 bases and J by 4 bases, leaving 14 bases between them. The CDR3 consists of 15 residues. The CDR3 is CASSLFSGPSTEAFF. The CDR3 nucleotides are TGTGCCAGCAGCTTATTTTCAGGGCCGAGCACTGAAGCTTTCTTT.

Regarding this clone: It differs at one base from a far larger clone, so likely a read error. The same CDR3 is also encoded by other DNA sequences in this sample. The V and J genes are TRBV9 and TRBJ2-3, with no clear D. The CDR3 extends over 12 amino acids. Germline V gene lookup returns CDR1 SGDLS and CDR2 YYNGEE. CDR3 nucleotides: TGTGCCAGCAGCACCAACACAGATACACAGTATTTT. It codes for CASSTNTDTQYF.

CDR3 protein: CASSSNMDSYEQYF. CDR3 coding DNA: TGTGCCAGCAGCTCCAACATGGATTCCTACGAGCAGTACTTC. J is TRBJ2-7 and V is TRBV11-2; D is undetermined. This CDR3 has 14 residues. Germline CDR1 reads SGHAT; CDR2 reads FQNNGV. With 4 bases removed from V and 1 base from J, the gap between germline ends came to 11 bases.

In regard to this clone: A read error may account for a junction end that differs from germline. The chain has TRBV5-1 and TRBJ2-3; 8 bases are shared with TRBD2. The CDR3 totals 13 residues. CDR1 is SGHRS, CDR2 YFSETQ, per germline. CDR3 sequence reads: CATAWTSRDTQYF. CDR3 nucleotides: TGCGCGACAGCATGGACTAGCAGAGATACGCAGTATTTT.

CDR3 nucleotides: TGCAGCGTTGTTTGGACAGGGGGGTCCTACGAGCAGTACTTC. It is translated as CSVVWTGGSYEQYF. The rearrangement links TRBV29-1 to TRBJ2-7, with 10 bases identical to TRBD1. V was pared by 4 bases and J by 1 base, with 4 bases of the junction left unmatched. CDR1 SQVTM and CDR2 ANQGSEA come from the germline V gene. The CDR3 has 14 residues.

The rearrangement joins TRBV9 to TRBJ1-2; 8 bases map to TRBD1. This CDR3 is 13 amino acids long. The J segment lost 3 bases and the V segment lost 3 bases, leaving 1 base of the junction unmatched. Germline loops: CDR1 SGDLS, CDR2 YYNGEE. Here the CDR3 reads CASSATGDYGYTF. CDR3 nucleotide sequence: TGTGCCAGCAGCGCGACAGGGGACTATGGCTACACCTTC. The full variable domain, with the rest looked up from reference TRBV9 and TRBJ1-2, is DSGVTQTPKHLITATGQRVTLRCSPRSGDLSVYWYQQSLDQGLQFLIQYYNGEERAKGNILERFSAQQFPDLHSELNLSSLELGDSALYFCASSATGDYGYTFGSGTRLTVV.